The clone carrying this T cell receptor (beta chain) was detected ten times or more. These data belong to a study of regulatory T cells in long-lasting Graves disease. The time point: newly diagnosed GD, antithyroid drugs for less than 3 months. TCR sequences were obtained from RNA taken from PBMCs. The authors drew patients from an endocrinology department in Xi'an, China. Germline assignment: CDR1 SGHVS and CDR2 FQNEAQ. The V and J ends lost 5 bases and 4 bases respectively, with 17 bases between them. The CDR3 totals 15 residues. Construction of the TCR beta libraries employed iRepertoire HTBI primers in conjunction with Arm-PCR of CDR3 regions. TCRdb fed the multiplex PCR reads into MiXCR, producing one record per CDR3 protein. The sample records roughly 250,000 distinct CDR3 sequences, 15% to 20% being singletons. This sample also belongs to another study, concerning T cells in Graves' hyperthyroidism and ophthalmopathy.

The specimen comprised peripheral blood mononuclear cells (PBMCs), sampled at new diagnosis, from a patient treated with antithyroid drugs. This receptor was taken from a woman aged 25 to 39 with Graves disease. The rearrangement joins TRBV7-8 to TRBJ2-5; tentatively, D is TRBD1 (6 bases). As DNA, the CDR3 is TGTGCCAGCAGCCTCCCCCTGGGGGCCGGAGAGACCCAGTACTTC. It specifies CASSLPLGAGETQYF.